This T cell receptor (beta chain) emerged from a study of T cell responses to AZD1222 COVID-19 vaccine. Findings and limits, study-wide: Repertoire sampling occurred only after the peak T cell response. Clonal diversity was possibly underestimated; the donors were predominantly white British and more often female. Seropositive AZD1222 recipients at baseline numbered only five or six. Two AZD1222 doses significantly raised spike-specific TCR breadth and depth over controls.

Some clones are missing from TCRdb's copy, which holds only in-frame ones; the method was immunoSEQ multiplex PCR. The sample shows fewer than 120,000 clones, around 81% of them seen only once. V lost 4 bases, J lost 7 bases, and 13 bases lay in between. The CDR3 contains 13 residues. The germline V gene has CDR1 MDHEN and CDR2 SYDVKM. This clone was picked up a small number of times. Its specificity is not known. The specimen comprised peripheral blood, sampled on day 0 of AZD1222 vaccination. The chain recombines TRBV28 with TRBJ1-1; D remains unclear. The sequence came from an adult in good health. The CDR3 here is CASSSELGSEAFF. The CDR3 DNA sequence: TGTGCCAGCAGTTCCGAACTAGGGAGTGAAGCTTTCTTT.